The source of this T cell receptor beta chain is a study of shared clonotypes between healthy human individuals. This clone has a single count. Other nucleotide sequences from this sample produce the same CDR3. The V end lost 4 bases, the J end lost 4 bases, and 5 bases lay between the germline ends. CDR3 length: 12 residues. Germline-derived CDR1 and CDR2 are MDHEN and SYDVKM. The repertoire was sequenced with immunoSEQ multiplex PCR; TCRdb's copy has only in-frame clones and lacks some. Counted here are roughly 2,500,000 clones, roughly 93% occurring once; the ten biggest clones make up about 0.39%.

This chain links TRBV28 with TRBJ1-3; D call uncertain. The sequenced sample consisted of naive CD4+ T cells from PBMCs. The subset denotes: CD45RA+ positively selected. This receptor was identified in a man between 18 and 29 years old in good health. Some clones in this sample may be carry-over from other donors' samples. CDR3 loop: CASSSGGNTIYF. CDR3 DNA: TGTGCCAGCAGTTCGGGAGGAAACACCATATATTTT.